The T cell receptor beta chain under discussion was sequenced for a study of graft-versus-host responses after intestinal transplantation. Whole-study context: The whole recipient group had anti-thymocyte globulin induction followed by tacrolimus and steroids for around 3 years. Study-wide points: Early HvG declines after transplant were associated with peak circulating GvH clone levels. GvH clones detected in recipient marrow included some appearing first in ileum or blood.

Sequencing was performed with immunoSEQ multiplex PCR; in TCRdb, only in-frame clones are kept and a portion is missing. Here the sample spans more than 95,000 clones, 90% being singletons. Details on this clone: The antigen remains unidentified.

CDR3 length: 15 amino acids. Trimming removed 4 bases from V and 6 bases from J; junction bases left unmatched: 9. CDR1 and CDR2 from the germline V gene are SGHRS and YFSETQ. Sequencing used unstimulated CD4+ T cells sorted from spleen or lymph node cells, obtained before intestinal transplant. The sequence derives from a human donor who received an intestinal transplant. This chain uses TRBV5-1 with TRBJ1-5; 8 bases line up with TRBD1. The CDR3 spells CASSQTGGHGQPQHF. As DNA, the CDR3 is TGCGCCAGCAGCCAAACAGGGGGTCACGGTCAGCCCCAGCATTTT. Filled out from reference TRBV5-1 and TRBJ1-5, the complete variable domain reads KAGVTQTPRYLIKTRGQQVTLSCSPISGHRSVSWYQQTPGQGLQFLFEYFSETQRNKGNFPGRFSGRQFSNSRSEMNVSTLELGDSALYLCASSQTGGHGQPQHFGDGTRLSIL.